These 19 T cell receptor beta chains originate from one sample sequenced in a study of T cell responses to AZD1222 COVID-19 vaccine. TCRdb keeps only in-frame clones here, not all; method: immunoSEQ multiplex PCR. The sample has over 85,000 clones; 80% to 95% are singletons. The input for sequencing was peripheral blood, taken 28 days after the second AZD1222 dose. These receptors were obtained from an adult who received the AZD1222 COVID-19 vaccine.

The V and J genes are TRBV7-2 and TRBJ1-6, with D maybe TRBD1 (5 bases). Germline V gene lookup returns CDR1 SGHTA and CDR2 FQGNSA. The V gene lost 2 bases and the J gene lost 9 bases, with 23 bases spanning the gap. The CDR3 spans 18 residues. CDR3 residues: CASSLRDRSQNYGSPLHF. The DNA of the CDR3 is TGTGCCAGCAGCTTAAGGGACCGCTCCCAAAATTACGGTTCACCCCTCCACTTT.

The CDR3 nucleotides read TGTGCCAGCAGCTCCAACAGGGTGGATACGCAGTATTTT. Translated: CASSSNRVDTQYF. This chain uses TRBV7-3 with TRBJ2-3; D perhaps matches TRBD1 (6 bases). This CDR3 has 13 residues. Trimming took off 4 bases at V and 6 bases at J, with 11 bases between the two ends. Germline loops: CDR1 SGHTA, CDR2 FQGTGA.

The chain couples TRBV4-3 to TRBJ2-5, with 9 bases fitting TRBD1. The CDR3 has 16 residues. V shed 0 bases, J shed 2 bases, and the junction held 4 bases outside the gene matches. Germline lookup yields CDR1 LGHNA and CDR2 YSLEER. CDR3 DNA: TGCGCCAGCAGCCAAGACGGACAGGGGACACAAGAGACCCAGTACTTC. Its protein is CASSQDGQGTQETQYF.

The chain employs TRBV19 and TRBJ1-2, with 8 nucleotides matching TRBD1. The CDR3 consists of 15 residues. Per the germline V gene, CDR1 is LNHDA and CDR2 is SQIVND (reference sequence). J was trimmed by 4 bases and V by 7 bases; bases with no gene match: 11. CDR3 in amino acids: CASIRSDRGFYGYTF. Written as DNA, the CDR3 is TGTGCCAGTATCAGATCCGACAGGGGTTTCTATGGCTACACCTTC.

This clone was observed once. The V and J genes are TRBV3-1 (or the pseudogene TRBV3-2) and TRBJ1-2; D perhaps matches TRBD1 (5 bases). Trimming shortened V by 0 bases and J by 5 bases, and 13 bases separated the two germline ends. Germline V gene lookup returns CDR1 LGHDT and CDR2 YNNKEL (reference sequence). The CDR3 runs 15 residues. CDR3 residues: CASSQEKGPRYGYTF. The CDR3 DNA reads as TGTGCCAGCAGCCAAGAAAAGGGGCCAAGATATGGCTACACCTTC.

The chain has TRBV4-2 and TRBJ1-2, with unresolved D. Germline assignment: CDR1 LGHNA and CDR2 YNFKEQ. This CDR3 region has 15 residues. Deletions cut 4 bases from V and 3 bases from J, with 15 bases between. The CDR3 loop is CASSLDPDRHYGYTF. The CDR3 DNA reads as TGTGCCAGCAGCCTGGACCCCGATCGTCACTATGGCTACACCTTC.

The V and J genes are TRBV21-1 and TRBJ2-5; TRBD2 was called by the table and not checked on the DNA. TRBV21-1 is recorded as a pseudogene. The CDR3 loop spans 14 amino acids. This CDR3 reads CASSLRRAEGTQYF. The CDR3 nucleotides are TGTGCCAGCAGCCTCCGCCGGGCCGAGGGGACCCAGTACTTC.

The V and J genes are TRBV5-5 and TRBJ1-4, with 9 bases aligning to TRBD1. J lost 4 bases, V lost 4 bases, and 5 bases had no gene match. The CDR3 runs 15 residues. Germline values: CDR1 SGHKS, CDR2 YYEKEE (reference sequence). The CDR3 DNA is TGTGCCAGCAGCACGACAGGGGGAGATAATGAAAAACTGTTTTTT. The encoded protein is CASSTTGGDNEKLFF.

The chain joins TRBV9 to TRBJ2-1; 9 bases fit TRBD1. With V trimmed by 4 bases and J by 0 bases, 2 bases remained unmatched. This CDR3 contains 15 residues. Per germline, CDR1 SGDLS and CDR2 YYNGEE. The CDR3 DNA is TGTGCCAGCAGCAGGGGACAGGGCTCCTACAATGAGCAGTTCTTC. This sequence encodes CASSRGQGSYNEQFF.

The chain has TRBV5-1 and TRBJ1-3; a possible D gene is TRBD1 (5 bases). The germline V and J ends were trimmed by 0 bases and 1 base, with 8 bases remaining between them. The CDR3 totals 15 residues. The germline V gene has CDR1 SGHRS and CDR2 YFSETQ. CDR3 amino acids: CASSLGAGSGNTIYF. CDR3 coding DNA: TGCGCCAGCAGCTTGGGCGCAGGGTCTGGAAACACCATATATTTT.

V gene TRBV10-2 combines with J gene TRBJ1-2; no reliable D call. V lost 0 bases, J lost 6 bases, and 8 bases lay in between. Germline V gives CDR1 WSHSY, CDR2 SAAADI. The CDR3 runs to 13 residues. The CDR3 region has the DNA TGCGCCAGCAGTGAGTCCACGACAAATGGCTACACCTTC. Protein product: CASSESTTNGYTF.

The chain carries TRBV19 and TRBJ1-6; TRBD1 aligns across 7 bases. The CDR3 runs to 15 residues. Germline loops: CDR1 LNHDA, CDR2 SQIVND (reference sequence). Trimming cost V 3 bases and J 10 bases; bases outside gene matches: 9. CDR3 sequence reads: CASSIGSGGTSPLHF. In DNA form, the CDR3 reads TGTGCCAGTAGTATTGGGTCAGGGGGGACGTCACCCCTCCACTTT.

The CDR3 sequence: CASSPGGLRETQYF. In DNA form, the CDR3 reads TGTGCCAGCAGCCCAGGGGGATTACGGGAGACCCAGTACTTC. The chain is built from TRBV7-9 and TRBJ2-5; 7 bases map to TRBD1. Trimming at V came to 5 bases and at J to 5 bases, leaving 8 bases not matched to a gene. The CDR3 sequence is 14 residues long. Germline V lookup: CDR1 SEHNR, CDR2 FQNEAQ (reference sequence).

This clone was observed once. V gene TRBV18 combines with J gene TRBJ2-3; D gene ambiguous. V gave up 6 bases and J gave up 0 bases, with 13 bases separating them. The CDR3 sequence is 15 residues long. From germline, CDR1 is KGHSH and CDR2 LQKENI. Written as DNA, the CDR3 is TGTGCCAGCTCCCCGAGAGCCTCTAGCACAGATACGCAGTATTTT. This gives the protein CASSPRASSTDTQYF.

The genes are TRBV7-2 and TRBJ2-7; 8 bases are a match to TRBD2. The CDR3 covers 14 residues. Germline trimming cut 1 base from V and 4 bases from J; bases unmatched to any gene: 3. From germline, CDR1 is SGHTA and CDR2 FQGNSA. CDR3 amino acids: CASSLDGTRYEQYF. As DNA, the CDR3 is TGTGCCAGCAGCTTAGACGGGACTAGGTACGAGCAGTACTTC.

The J gene is TRBJ1-1, the V gene TRBV25-1; D may be TRBD1 (6 bases). This CDR3 has 14 amino acids. In germline, CDR1 is MGHDK, CDR2 SYGVNS. V lost 6 bases, J lost 4 bases, and 15 bases lay in between. The chain's CDR3 is CASRPDAGATEAFF. CDR3 bases: TGTGCCAGCAGACCCGATGCAGGGGCCACTGAAGCTTTCTTT.

This clone was observed a single time. J is TRBJ2-7 and V is TRBV11-2, with a tentative D call TRBD1 (6 bases). Trimming left V 5 bases short and J 0 bases short, with 11 bases between. The germline V gene has CDR1 SGHAT and CDR2 FQNNGV. The CDR3 consists of 14 residues. The CDR3 loop is CASSRDTLSYEQYF. The CDR3 DNA follows: TGTGCCAGCAGCCGGGACACCCTCTCCTACGAGCAGTACTTC.

The chain links TRBV4-1 to TRBJ1-6, with no clear D. The CDR3 runs to 16 residues. The V end was cut by 3 bases, the J end by 5 bases, with 14 bases between. Looked up from germline, CDR1 is MGHRA and CDR2 is YSYEKL. CDR3: CASSQRTELNNSPLHF. The CDR3 DNA reads as TGCGCCAGCAGCCAGCGGACGGAGTTGAATAATTCACCCCTCCACTTT.

The chain has TRBV12-2 and TRBJ2-7; TRBD2 reflects the table's D call only, with no check against the DNA. TRBV12-2 is labeled a pseudogene. The CDR3 loop spans 18 amino acids. This chain's CDR3 is CASRLGLAGGPCTYEQYF. In nucleotides, the CDR3 is TGTGCAAGTCGCTTGGGACTAGCGGGGGGGCCGTGCACCTACGAGCAGTACTTC.